Each of the 17 T cell receptor beta chains below was sequenced from the same sample in a study of response to subunit inactivated influenza vaccine. Using its own MiXCR run on the RT-PCR reads, TCRdb lists one record per CDR3 protein. Among roughly 550,000 distinct CDR3 sequences listed, roughly 23% were seen once. This sample was shared with a second study, whose subject was T cells expressing NK-cell markers. That work adds: A 5'RACE template switching approach incorporating UMIs was used to make TCR beta cDNA.

The sequenced sample was CD4+ T cells sorted from PBMCs, obtained about 13 days after vaccination. Receptors were obtained from a man between 50 and 59 years old who received an inactivated influenza vaccine.

The table lists this clonotype with a few counts. V is TRBV28 and J is TRBJ2-7; possible D gene TRBD1, 5 bases. This CDR3 is built from 12 residues. V shed 7 bases and J shed 2 bases, with 9 bases lying between them. Looked up from germline, CDR1 is MDHEN and CDR2 is SYDVKM. CDR3 region: CASTQGTYEQYF. The CDR3, as DNA: TGTGCCAGCACCCAGGGCACCTACGAGCAGTACTTC.

Written as DNA, the CDR3 is TGTGCCAGCAGCCAAGTGATGGTAAACACCGGGGAGCTGTTTTTT. Protein sequence: CASSQVMVNTGELFF. The V call is TRBV4-2, the J call TRBJ2-2, with D unresolved. Germline V gene lookup returns CDR1 LGHNA and CDR2 YNFKEQ. V was clipped by 1 base and J by 2 bases, with 8 bases between them. The CDR3 totals 15 residues.

This rearrangement joins TRBV11-2 to TRBJ1-4; perhaps TRBD1 as D (5 bases). V lost 1 base, J lost 7 bases, and 13 bases lay in between. CDR3 size: 15 residues. CDR1 SGHAT and CDR2 FQNNGV come from the germline V gene. The chain's CDR3 is CASSLVGVQGEKLFF. The CDR3 DNA is TGTGCCAGCAGCTTAGTCGGAGTCCAGGGTGAAAAACTGTTTTTT.

The rearrangement uses TRBV7-8 and TRBJ2-1; TRBD1 might be the D (6 bases). Germline V gene data show CDR1 as SGHVS and CDR2 as FQNEAQ. V lost 4 bases to trimming and J lost 0 bases, with 16 bases between them. This CDR3 spans 17 amino acids. DNA of the CDR3: TGTGCCAGCAGCTACGAGACAGGACGAGGCTCCTACAATGAGCAGTTCTTC. Translated: CASSYETGRGSYNEQFF.

The J gene is TRBJ2-1, the V gene TRBV20-1, with 7 bases lining up with TRBD2. Germline assignment: CDR1 DFQATT and CDR2 SNEGSKA (reference sequence). CDR3 length: 14 residues. V shed 4 bases, J shed 4 bases, and the junction held 7 bases outside the gene matches. In nucleotides, the CDR3 is TGCAGTGCTACCGAGTGGGAGGGGTACAATGAGCAGTTCTTC. Its translation is CSATEWEGYNEQFF.

This clonotype was seen a handful of times. This chain uses TRBV6-1 with TRBJ1-6, with D possibly matching TRBD1 (6 bases). Germline V gene lookup returns CDR1 MNHNS and CDR2 SASEGT. With 5 bases removed from V and 6 bases from J, the gap between germline ends came to 11 bases. The CDR3 sequence is 14 residues long. DNA for the CDR3: TGTGCCAGCAGTCCAAGACAGGCTAATTCACCCCTCCACTTT. Translating it yields CASSPRQANSPLHF.

In this sample, this clonotype turned up a few times. V and J are TRBV20-1 and TRBJ1-1; D possibly corresponds to TRBD1 (5 bases). This CDR3 contains 16 residues. Germline V gene data show CDR1 as DFQATT and CDR2 as SNEGSKA (reference sequence). V was cut by 0 bases and J by 4 bases, with 18 bases left in between. CDR3 DNA sequence: TGCAGTGCTAGAGATGGAACCGGGACGATAAGCACTGAAGCTTTCTTT. It is translated as CSARDGTGTISTEAFF.

This clonotype was counted between two and nine times. The rearrangement uses TRBV7-2 and TRBJ2-2, with 7 positions matching TRBD2. Germline V gene data show CDR1 as SGHTA and CDR2 as FQGNSA. The CDR3 spans 18 residues. V was pared by 0 bases and J by 2 bases, with 9 bases of the junction left unmatched. This CDR3 reads CASSLALGGGSNTGELFF. In DNA, the CDR3 is TGTGCCAGCAGCTTAGCGCTGGGGGGAGGGTCAAACACCGGGGAGCTGTTTTTT.

This clonotype was recorded a few times. One end of the junction is discordant with germline, which a read error may explain. CDR3 in DNA: TGTGCCACCAGCGGAGATATAGTGTCAGCTCCTAATTCACCCCTCCACTTT. Its protein product is CATSGDIVSAPNSPLHF. The gene calls are TRBV15 and TRBJ1-6; D ambiguous. This CDR3 spans 17 amino acids. Per germline, CDR1 LNHNV and CDR2 YYDKDF (reference sequence).

The chain couples TRBV9 to TRBJ2-1; 16 positions agree with TRBD2. CDR1 is SGDLS and CDR2 is YYNGEE in the germline V gene. V dropped 3 bases and J dropped 7; count of bases not matched to a gene: 7. CDR3 length equals 17 residues. CDR3 sequence (DNA): TGTGCCAGCAGCGCTACCGGGACTAGCGGGAGGGGTAATGAGCAGTTCTTC. It codes for CASSATGTSGRGNEQFF.

The rearrangement uses TRBV4-3 and TRBJ2-7; 7 bases map to TRBD1. J was trimmed by 3 bases and V by 1 base; bases with no gene match: 6. In germline, CDR1 is LGHNA, CDR2 YSLEER. There are 15 residues in the CDR3. The CDR3: CASSQGESGGYEQYF. DNA of the CDR3: TGCGCCAGCAGCCAAGGAGAGTCAGGGGGCTACGAGCAGTACTTC.

This clonotype was counted only a few times. The V call is TRBV28, the J call TRBJ2-7; 11 nucleotides align to TRBD2. J gave up 7 bases and V 2 bases, and 10 bases lay outside the gene matches. Germline CDR1 is MDHEN and CDR2 is SYDVKM. This CDR3 is built from 16 residues. CDR3 residues: CASSLSGTSGSHEQYF. In nucleotides, the CDR3 is TGTGCCAGCAGTTTAAGCGGAACTAGCGGGAGTCATGAGCAGTACTTC.

This clonotype appeared many times. The genes are TRBV5-1 and TRBJ1-1, with 9 positions matching TRBD1. V shed 2 bases and J 5 bases; nucleotides not matched to a gene: 7. The CDR3 covers 15 residues. Germline-derived CDR1 and CDR2 are SGHRS and YFSETQ. The CDR3 region has the DNA TGCGCCAGCAGCTTACAGGGGGCTCGAAAGACTGAAGCTTTCTTT. Translating it yields CASSLQGARKTEAFF.

Only a few counts were recorded for this clonotype. The chain has TRBV7-9 and TRBJ2-3; 8 bases agree with TRBD1. The length of the CDR3 is 15 residues. Germline CDR1 reads SEHNR; CDR2 reads FQNEAQ (reference sequence). V shed 5 bases, J shed 1 base, and the junction held 5 bases outside the gene matches. The CDR3 loop reads CASSIRQGRTDTQYF. The CDR3 DNA follows: TGTGCCAGCAGCATCCGACAGGGGCGCACAGATACGCAGTATTTT.

This clonotype was observed a handful of times. The chain is built from TRBV29-1 and TRBJ1-2, with 7 bases matching TRBD1. The V gene's germline CDR1 is SQVTM and CDR2 ANQGSEA. The CDR3 totals 13 residues. J lost 7 bases, V lost 7 bases, and 12 bases had no gene match. The CDR3 here is CSAQEVTGAGYTF. The CDR3 bases are TGCAGCGCACAGGAAGTTACAGGGGCTGGCTACACCTTC.

This clonotype has more than one count but fewer than ten. The chain links TRBV5-1 to TRBJ2-1; 9 bases are shared with TRBD2. CDR1 and CDR2 (germline): SGHRS, YFSETQ. This CDR3 region has 14 residues. V lost 6 bases to trimming and J lost 1 base; unmatched junction nucleotides: 2. The chain's CDR3 is CASTSGRSYNEQFF. For the CDR3, the DNA is TGCGCCAGCACCAGCGGGAGGTCCTACAATGAGCAGTTCTTC.

The chain combines TRBV27 with TRBJ2-1; D remains ambiguous. V lost 8 bases and J lost 6, with 11 bases in between. Germline V CDR1 and CDR2: MNHEY, SMNVEV (reference sequence). The CDR3 extends over 12 amino acids. The CDR3 region is CASRSLSNEQFF. The CDR3 DNA reads TGTGCCAGCCGGTCCCTTTCCAATGAGCAGTTCTTC.